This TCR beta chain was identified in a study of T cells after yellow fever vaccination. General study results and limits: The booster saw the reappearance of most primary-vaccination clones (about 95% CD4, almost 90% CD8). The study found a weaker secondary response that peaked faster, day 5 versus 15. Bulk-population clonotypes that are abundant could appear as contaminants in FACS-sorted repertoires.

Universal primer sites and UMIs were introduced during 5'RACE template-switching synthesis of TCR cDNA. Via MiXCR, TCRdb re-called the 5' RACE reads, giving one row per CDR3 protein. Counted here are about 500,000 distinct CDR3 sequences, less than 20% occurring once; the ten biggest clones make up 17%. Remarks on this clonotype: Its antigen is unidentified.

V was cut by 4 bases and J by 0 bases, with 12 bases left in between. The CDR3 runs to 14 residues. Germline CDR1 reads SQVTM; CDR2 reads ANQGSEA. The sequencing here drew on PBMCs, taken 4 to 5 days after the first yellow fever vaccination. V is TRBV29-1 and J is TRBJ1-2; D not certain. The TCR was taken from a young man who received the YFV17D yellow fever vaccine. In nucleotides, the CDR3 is TGCAGCGTTGTAGGTGACATAGCTAACTATGGCTACACCTTC. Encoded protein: CSVVGDIANYGYTF.